This entry is about one T cell receptor beta chain. The data belong to a study of CD8 T cells in Susac syndrome. Trimming cost V 4 bases and J 3 bases, with 10 bases left between them. CDR1 and CDR2 (germline): DFQATT, SNEGSKA (reference sequence). The CDR3 extends over 12 amino acids. When the RNA was reverse transcribed, random hexamers were used with an input of roughly 0.45 to 1 ug. MiXCR, applied by TCRdb to the immunoSEQ multiplex PCR reads, yields one record per CDR3 protein. The sample includes about 140,000 distinct CDR3 sequences, around 94% seen only once; the top ten take over 0.07%. This rearrangement joins TRBV20-1 to TRBJ2-7; tentatively, D is TRBD1 (7 bases). The sequence was collected from a human donor in good health. Sample: CD4+ T cells from PBMCs. The DNA of the CDR3 is TGCAGTGCTAAGCAGGGGGGCTACGAGCAGTACTTC. It yields the protein CSAKQGGYEQYF.